What follows are 28 T cell receptor beta chains derived from one specimen sequenced in a study of healthy donors' naive CD4 and CD8 T cells. TCR libraries were built from about 500 ng of total RNA by linear amplification. TCRdb reanalysed the reads using MiXCR and keeps one entry per CDR3 protein. The sample lists some 190,000 distinct CDR3 sequences; under 85% were seen once. Sequences were obtained from naive CD4+ and CD8+ T cells sorted from blood, pooled from several donors. These receptor sequences come from a pool of human donors in good health; the sample pools cells from several healthy donors.

A few counts support this clonotype. The chain carries TRBV29-1 and TRBJ1-1, with 7 bases matching TRBD1. The J segment lost 1 base and the V segment lost 5 bases, leaving 7 bases of the junction unmatched. Germline loops: CDR1 SQVTM, CDR2 ANQGSEA. The CDR3 has 14 amino acids. This chain's CDR3 is CSVTNRGRNTEAFF. The DNA of the CDR3 is TGCAGCGTTACCAACAGGGGTAGGAACACTGAAGCTTTCTTT.

This chain joins TRBV4-1 and TRBJ1-2, with D perhaps matching TRBD1 (5 bases). CDR3 length equals 16 residues. The germline V gene encodes CDR1 MGHRA and CDR2 YSYEKL. V was clipped by 4 bases and J by 4 bases, with 19 bases between them. The CDR3 protein is CASSLQTAFLPYGYTF. The CDR3 bases are TGCGCCAGCAGCCTACAGACAGCGTTCCTGCCCTATGGCTACACCTTC.

This chain uses TRBV6-5 with TRBJ2-3; the match to TRBD2 covers 10 bases. Germline loops: CDR1 MNHEY, CDR2 SVGAGI. The CDR3 is 15 amino acids. V was clipped by 8 bases and J by 1 base; unmatched bases: 6. The chain's CDR3 is CASDRLAGGTDTQYF. In DNA form, the CDR3 reads TGTGCCAGCGATAGACTAGCGGGCGGCACAGATACGCAGTATTTT.

The V call is TRBV27, the J call TRBJ1-5, with D hard to call. CDR3 length: 13 residues. Trimming removed 6 bases from V and 12 bases from J, with 18 bases in between. Germline V gene sequence: CDR1 MNHEY, CDR2 SMNVEV (reference sequence). The CDR3 bases are TGTGCCAGCAGCGACTCGCGGGCCGCGCGCCAGCATTTT. This codes for CASSDSRAARQHF.

The chain couples TRBV6-6 to TRBJ2-1, with a tentative D call TRBD2 (5 bases). V lost 2 bases and J lost 0, with 11 bases in between. Per germline, CDR1 MNHNY and CDR2 SVGAGI (reference sequence). CDR3 length: 16 residues. In DNA, the CDR3 is TGTGCCAGCAGTTACGCGCATAGCGCCTCCTACAATGAGCAGTTCTTC. This translates into CASSYAHSASYNEQFF.

The gene calls are TRBV6-6 and TRBJ2-7; 7 nucleotides agree with TRBD1. The CDR3 length is 16 residues. J gave up 0 bases and V 3 bases, and 8 bases lay outside the gene matches. CDR1 and CDR2 from the germline V gene are MNHNY and SVGAGI (reference sequence). CDR3 in amino acids: CASSYKGRDSSYEQYF. CDR3 in DNA: TGTGCCAGCAGTTATAAGGGCCGGGACAGCTCCTACGAGCAGTACTTC.

The chain uses TRBV24-1 and TRBJ2-5; 11 nucleotides align to TRBD2. J was trimmed by 4 bases and V by 4 bases; bases with no gene match: 7. Germline V gene lookup returns CDR1 KGHDR and CDR2 SFDVKD. This CDR3 region has 16 residues. CDR3 in DNA: TGTGCCACCAGTGAGTCAACTAGCGGGAGAGCAGAGACCCAGTACTTC. It is translated as CATSESTSGRAETQYF.

The V and J genes are TRBV19 and TRBJ1-1, with 7 bases identical to TRBD1. J lost 8 bases, V lost 3 bases, and 9 bases had no gene match. This CDR3 comprises 14 residues. CDR1 and CDR2 from the germline V gene are LNHDA and SQIVND (reference sequence). For the CDR3, the DNA is TGTGCCAGTAGTATGCAACACAGGGGACTAGAAGCTTTCTTT. Its translation is CASSMQHRGLEAFF.

In its sample, this clonotype was seen a few times. The chain has TRBV6-2 or TRBV6-3 and TRBJ2-5; unclear D gene. Germline CDR1 and CDR2: MNHEY and SVGEGT. CDR3 size: 14 residues. Trimming cost V 7 bases and J 1 base, with 13 bases left between them. The CDR3 bases are TGTGCCAGCACCCCGACAACAGTCCAAGAGACCCAGTACTTC. Translating gives CASTPTTVQETQYF.

The CDR3: CASSLWLAGGIASDTQYF. Here the CDR3 DNA reads TGTGCCAGCAGTTTATGGCTAGCGGGAGGGATTGCCTCAGATACGCAGTATTTT. V gene TRBV27 combines with J gene TRBJ2-3, with TRBD2 matching 12 bases. Germline V gives CDR1 MNHEY, CDR2 SMNVEV (reference sequence). Trimming took 1 base from V and 4 from J; bases not matched to a gene: 9. This CDR3 region has 18 residues.

This chain joins TRBV12-3 or TRBV12-4 and TRBJ2-2; possible D gene TRBD2, 6 bases. With 0 bases removed from V and 7 bases from J, the gap between germline ends came to 36 bases. This CDR3 has 23 residues. In nucleotides, the CDR3 is TGTGCCAGCAGTTTAGCCACCTTCCCTAGCGTTTCCCTGGTCATGGGCGAGGGCGGGGAGCTGTTTTTT. Translation gives CASSLATFPSVSLVMGEGGELFF.

This clonotype was picked up a small number of times. The chain has TRBV6-2 or TRBV6-3 and TRBJ1-2; D is unresolved. The germline V and J ends were trimmed by 0 bases and 4 bases, with 3 bases remaining between them. The CDR3 contains 12 residues. The V gene's germline CDR1 is MNHEY and CDR2 SVGEGT. CDR3 protein: CASSYSAYGYTF. CDR3 bases: TGTGCCAGCAGTTACTCGGCCTATGGCTACACCTTC.

This CDR3 is CATSRVPRGDSYEQYF. The CDR3 region has the DNA TGTGCCACCAGCAGAGTTCCCAGGGGGGACTCCTACGAGCAGTACTTC. The chain employs TRBV15 and TRBJ2-7; the D gene is possibly TRBD1 (7 bases). Germline loops: CDR1 LNHNV, CDR2 YYDKDF (reference sequence). Deletions cut 1 base from V and 0 bases from J, with 13 bases between. The CDR3 has 16 residues.

The V and J genes are TRBV5-1 and TRBJ2-2; a weak D match, TRBD1 (5 bases). The CDR3 contains 16 residues. Germline V CDR1 and CDR2: SGHRS, YFSETQ. V was cut by 0 bases and J by 1 base, with 10 bases left in between. This CDR3 reads CASSLATELNTGELFF. The CDR3, as DNA: TGCGCCAGCAGCTTGGCGACAGAGCTGAACACCGGGGAGCTGTTTTTT.

The CDR3 nucleotides are TGTGCCAGCAGTTACTCGTACAGGGAAGAGACAGATACGCAGTATTTT. Its protein is CASSYSYREETDTQYF. The chain joins TRBV6-5 to TRBJ2-3, with D perhaps TRBD1 (6 bases). The V gene lost 0 bases and the J gene lost 3 bases, with 13 bases spanning the gap. This CDR3 has 16 amino acids. Germline CDR1 is MNHEY and CDR2 is SVGAGI.

CDR3 DNA sequence: TGTGCCAGCAGCCAAGAGGCTGGGACAGAGGCTTTGGCTGAAGCTTTCTTT. Amino acids: CASSQEAGTEALAEAFF. The rearrangement uses TRBV4-2 and TRBJ1-1; 7 bases are a match to TRBD1. V shed 0 bases and J 6 bases; nucleotides not matched to a gene: 13. In germline, CDR1 is LGHNA, CDR2 YNFKEQ. The CDR3 contains 17 residues.

There are a few counts of this clonotype. This chain links TRBV12-3 or TRBV12-4 with TRBJ1-2; no clear D. Between the trimmed V and J ends, which lost 6 bases and 4 bases, there was a span of 21 bases. The CDR3 has 16 residues. The CDR3 DNA follows: TGTGCCAGCAGCCCCCTCCACCGCGGCTTGGGCTATGGCTACACCTTC. Its protein is CASSPLHRGLGYGYTF.

The genes are TRBV29-1 and TRBJ1-1; no reliable D call. The CDR3 has 12 amino acids. Germline loops: CDR1 SQVTM, CDR2 ANQGSEA. Trimming stripped 6 bases from V and 4 bases from J, with 12 bases between. Written as DNA, the CDR3 is TGCAGCGTCACTGGGTGGGCCACTGAAGCTTTCTTT. Its protein is CSVTGWATEAFF.

The chain carries TRBV5-1 and TRBJ1-1; D may be TRBD1 (5 bases). Germline CDR1 reads SGHRS; CDR2 reads YFSETQ. V was shortened by 1 base and J by 11 bases, with 15 bases between the two germline ends. CDR3 length equals 13 residues. This CDR3 reads CASSLSGPEGAFF. The DNA of the CDR3 is TGCGCCAGCAGCTTGTCCGGTCCTGAGGGGGCTTTCTTT. The variable domain in full, completed from reference TRBV5-1 and TRBJ1-1, reads KAGVTQTPRYLIKTRGQQVTLSCSPISGHRSVSWYQQTPGQGLQFLFEYFSETQRNKGNFPGRFSGRQFSNSRSEMNVSTLELGDSALYLCASSLSGPEGAFFGQGTRLTVV.

The chain is built from TRBV27 and TRBJ1-1, with D unresolved. Trimming stripped 7 bases from V and 4 bases from J, with 7 bases between. Germline V gene sequence: CDR1 MNHEY, CDR2 SMNVEV (reference sequence). The CDR3 extends over 11 amino acids. The CDR3 nucleotides read TGTGCCAGCATCGGAGGCACTGAAGCTTTCTTT. Translating it yields CASIGGTEAFF.

This chain joins TRBV7-8 and TRBJ2-6; D call uncertain. Germline V CDR1 and CDR2: SGHVS, FQNEAQ. The CDR3 is 16 amino acids. Trimming shortened V by 5 bases and J by 2 bases, and 13 bases separated the two germline ends. The CDR3, as DNA: TGTGCCAGCAGCCCCAGGTCAAGTCCTGGGGCCAACGTCCTGACTTTC. Its protein product is CASSPRSSPGANVLTF. Drawing the rest from reference TRBV7-8 and TRBJ2-6, the complete variable domain is GAGVSQSPRYKVAKRGQDVALRCDPISGHVSLFWYQQALGQGPEFLTYFQNEAQLDKSGLPSDRFFAERPEGSVSTLKIQRTQQEDSAVYLCASSPRSSPGANVLTFGAGSRLTVL.

V is TRBV27 and J is TRBJ2-4; unclear D gene. The CDR3 spans 10 residues. Between the trimmed V and J ends, which lost 8 bases and 8 bases, there was a span of 7 bases. CDR1 and CDR2 (germline): MNHEY, SMNVEV (reference sequence). The CDR3 DNA reads TGTGCCAGCGGCTTGCACATTCAGTACTTC. Translating gives CASGLHIQYF.

This clonotype was seen a handful of times. The chain recombines TRBV19 with TRBJ2-7, with D uncertain. The V and J ends lost 4 bases and 4 bases respectively, with 11 bases between them. Per the germline V gene, CDR1 is LNHDA and CDR2 is SQIVND (reference sequence). The CDR3 sequence is 13 residues long. This CDR3 is CASSSRRMYEQYF. DNA of the CDR3: TGTGCCAGTAGTAGTCGAAGGATGTACGAGCAGTACTTC.

The CDR3 DNA reads as TGCAGCGTTGGAACCCCGTCCTACAATGAGCAGTTCTTC. Translating it yields CSVGTPSYNEQFF. The J gene is TRBJ2-1, the V gene TRBV29-1; D is ambiguous. CDR1 is SQVTM, CDR2 ANQGSEA, per germline. The CDR3 is 13 residues long. V was shortened by 4 bases and J by 1 base, with 8 bases between the two germline ends.

The V and J genes are TRBV4-2 and TRBJ2-7; a weak D match, TRBD1 (5 bases). CDR1 is LGHNA and CDR2 is YNFKEQ in the germline V gene. The germline V and J ends were trimmed by 4 bases and 1 base, with 17 bases remaining between them. The CDR3 contains 16 residues. In DNA form, the CDR3 reads TGTGCCAGCAGCCTCCGCAGGACGGACATTTCCTACGAGCAGTACTTC. It specifies CASSLRRTDISYEQYF.

J is TRBJ2-3 and V is TRBV29-1, with 8 bases fitting TRBD1. The CDR3 consists of 15 residues. Germline V gene data show CDR1 as SQVTM and CDR2 as ANQGSEA. The V and J ends lost 3 bases and 1 base, in that order; junction bases with no gene match: 6. The CDR3 sequence: CSVDPPGGGTDTQYF. CDR3 bases: TGCAGCGTTGATCCCCCAGGGGGCGGCACAGATACGCAGTATTTT.

In its sample, this clonotype was seen a few times. Since the CDR3 does not end with the conserved phenylalanine or tryptophan, this likely comes from a read error. V is TRBV4-1 and J is TRBJ1-2, with D uncertain. CDR3 size: 14 residues. CDR1 MGHRA and CDR2 YSYEKL come from the germline V gene. V lost 3 bases and J 8 bases, leaving 16 bases between the germline ends. The CDR3 region is CASSQIGRLEGYTS. Written as DNA, the CDR3 is TGCGCCAGCAGCCAGATCGGTAGGCTCGAAGGCTACACCTCC.

The chain combines TRBV29-1 with TRBJ2-7, with unresolved D. The CDR3 runs 15 residues. V was cut by 4 bases and J by 6 bases, with 22 bases left in between. Germline V gene sequence: CDR1 SQVTM, CDR2 ANQGSEA. The CDR3 protein is CSVVLRSGSWGEQYF. The CDR3 DNA sequence: TGCAGCGTTGTGCTCCGGTCGGGCTCCTGGGGCGAGCAGTACTTC.